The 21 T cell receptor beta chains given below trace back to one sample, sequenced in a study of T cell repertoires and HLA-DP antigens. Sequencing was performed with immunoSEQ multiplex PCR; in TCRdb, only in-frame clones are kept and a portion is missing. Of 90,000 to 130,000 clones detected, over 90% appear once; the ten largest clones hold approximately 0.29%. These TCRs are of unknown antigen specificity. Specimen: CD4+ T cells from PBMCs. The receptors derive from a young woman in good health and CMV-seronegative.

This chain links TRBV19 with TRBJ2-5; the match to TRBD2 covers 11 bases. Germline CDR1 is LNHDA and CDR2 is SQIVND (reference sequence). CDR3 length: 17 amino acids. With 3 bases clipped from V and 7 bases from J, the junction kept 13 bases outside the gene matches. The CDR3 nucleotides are TGTGCCAGTAGTATGTGGTCTAGCGGGGGGTCCGTGGGGACCCAGTACTTC. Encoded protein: CASSMWSSGGSVGTQYF.

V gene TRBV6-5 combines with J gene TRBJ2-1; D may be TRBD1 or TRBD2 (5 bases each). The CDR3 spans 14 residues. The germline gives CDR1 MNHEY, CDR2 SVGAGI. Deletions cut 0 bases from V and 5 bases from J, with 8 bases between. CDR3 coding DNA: TGTGCCAGCAGTTACTCGGGACGGGACAATGAGCAGTTCTTC. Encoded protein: CASSYSGRDNEQFF.

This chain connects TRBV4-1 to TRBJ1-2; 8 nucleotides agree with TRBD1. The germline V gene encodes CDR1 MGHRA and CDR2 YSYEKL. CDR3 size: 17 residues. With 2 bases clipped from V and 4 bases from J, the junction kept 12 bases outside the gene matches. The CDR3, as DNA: TGCGCCAGCAGCCAACCCCTGACAGGGGCTCCCCCCTATGGCTACACCTTC. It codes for CASSQPLTGAPPYGYTF.

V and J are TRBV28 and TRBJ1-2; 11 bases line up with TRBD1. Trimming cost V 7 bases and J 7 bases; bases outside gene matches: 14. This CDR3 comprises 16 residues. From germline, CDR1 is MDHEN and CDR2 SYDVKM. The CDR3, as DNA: TGTGCCAGCACTGTTCCTCTGGGACAGGGGGAAGGTGGCTACACCTTC. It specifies CASTVPLGQGEGGYTF.

Here the CDR3 DNA reads TGTGCCAGCTCACCACTTCGGGAGATTAATAGCAATCAGCCCCAGCATTTT. It encodes CASSPLREINSNQPQHF. V gene TRBV18 combines with J gene TRBJ1-5; D is undetermined. With 1 base removed from V and 0 bases from J, the gap between germline ends came to 13 bases. This CDR3 has 17 amino acids. Per the germline V gene, CDR1 is KGHSH and CDR2 is LQKENI.

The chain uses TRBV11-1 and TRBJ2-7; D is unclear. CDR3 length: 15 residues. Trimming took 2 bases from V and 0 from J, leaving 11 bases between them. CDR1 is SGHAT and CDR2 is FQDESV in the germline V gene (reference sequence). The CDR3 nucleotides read TGTGCCAGCAGCTTATCGAGCCTGCCCTCCTACGAGCAGTACGTC. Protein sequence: CASSLSSLPSYEQYV.

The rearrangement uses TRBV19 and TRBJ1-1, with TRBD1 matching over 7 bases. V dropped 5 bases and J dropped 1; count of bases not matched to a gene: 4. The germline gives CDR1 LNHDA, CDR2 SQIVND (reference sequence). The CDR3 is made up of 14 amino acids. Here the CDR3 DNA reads TGTGCCAGTAGTGCCAACAGGGGGAACACTGAAGCTTTCTTT. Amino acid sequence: CASSANRGNTEAFF.

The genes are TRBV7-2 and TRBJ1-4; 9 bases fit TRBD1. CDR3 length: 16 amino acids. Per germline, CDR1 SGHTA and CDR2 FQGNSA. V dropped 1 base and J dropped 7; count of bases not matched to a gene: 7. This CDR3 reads CASSLGDRAGGEKLFF. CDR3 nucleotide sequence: TGTGCCAGCAGCTTAGGGGACAGGGCGGGCGGTGAAAAACTGTTTTTT. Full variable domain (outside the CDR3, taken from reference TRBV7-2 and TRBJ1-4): GAGVSQSPSNKVTEKGKDVELRCDPISGHTALYWYRQSLGQGLEFLIYFQGNSAPDKSGLPSDRFSAERTGGSVSTLTIQRTQQEDSAVYLCASSLGDRAGGEKLFFGSGTQLSVL.

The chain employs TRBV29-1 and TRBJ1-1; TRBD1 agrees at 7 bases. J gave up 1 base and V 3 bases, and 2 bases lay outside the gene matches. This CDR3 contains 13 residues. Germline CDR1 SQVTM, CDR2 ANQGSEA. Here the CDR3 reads CSVERDRNTEAFF. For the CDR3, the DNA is TGCAGCGTTGAGCGGGACAGGAACACTGAAGCTTTCTTT.

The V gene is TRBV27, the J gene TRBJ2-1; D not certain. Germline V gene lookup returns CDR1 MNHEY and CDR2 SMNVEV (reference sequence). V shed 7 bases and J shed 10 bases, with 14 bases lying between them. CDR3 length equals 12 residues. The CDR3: CASKSPLGEQFF. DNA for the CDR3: TGTGCCAGCAAATCCCCCTTGGGGGAGCAGTTCTTC.

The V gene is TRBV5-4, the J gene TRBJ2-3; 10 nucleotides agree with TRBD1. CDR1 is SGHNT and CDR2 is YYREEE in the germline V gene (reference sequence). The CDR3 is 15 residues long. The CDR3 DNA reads TGTGCAAGTACGACAGGGGGCTCCGGCGCAGATACGCAGTATTTT. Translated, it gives CASTTGGSGADTQYF.

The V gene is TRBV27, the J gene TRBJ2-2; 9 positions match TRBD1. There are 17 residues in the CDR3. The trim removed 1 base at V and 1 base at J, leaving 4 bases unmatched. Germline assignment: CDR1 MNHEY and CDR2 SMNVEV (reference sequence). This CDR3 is CASSLFGQGMNTGELFF. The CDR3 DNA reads TGTGCCAGCAGTTTATTCGGACAGGGGATGAACACCGGGGAGCTGTTTTTT.

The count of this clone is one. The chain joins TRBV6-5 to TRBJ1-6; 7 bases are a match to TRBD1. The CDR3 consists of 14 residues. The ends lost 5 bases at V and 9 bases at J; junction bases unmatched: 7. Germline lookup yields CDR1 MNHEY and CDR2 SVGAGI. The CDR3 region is CASSIDRVGSPLHF. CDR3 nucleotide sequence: TGTGCCAGCAGTATCGACAGGGTTGGTTCACCCCTCCACTTT.

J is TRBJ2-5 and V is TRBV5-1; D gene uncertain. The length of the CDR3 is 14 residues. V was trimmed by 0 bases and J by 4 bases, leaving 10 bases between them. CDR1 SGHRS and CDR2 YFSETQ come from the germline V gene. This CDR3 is CASSLASLGETQYF. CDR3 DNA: TGCGCCAGCAGCTTGGCCAGCCTGGGAGAGACCCAGTACTTC.

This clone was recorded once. CDR3 sequence reads: CASRLDRGDGFSNQPQHF. The DNA of the CDR3 is TGTGCCAGTAGATTGGACAGGGGGGATGGTTTTAGCAATCAGCCCCAGCATTTT. The chain recombines TRBV19 with TRBJ1-5; 10 nucleotides line up with TRBD1. V was clipped by 6 bases and J by 0 bases; unmatched bases: 11. CDR3 length equals 18 residues. Per the germline V gene, CDR1 is LNHDA and CDR2 is SQIVND (reference sequence).

CDR3 sequence (DNA): TGTGCCAGCAGCTTTGTATCGTCTGGGGCCAACGTCCTGACTTTC. This gives the protein CASSFVSSGANVLTF. J is TRBJ2-6 and V is TRBV7-3; D ambiguous. The ends were cut back, 3 bases at V and 1 base at J, with 7 bases in the middle. Germline V gene data show CDR1 as SGHTA and CDR2 as FQGTGA. The CDR3 has 15 amino acids.

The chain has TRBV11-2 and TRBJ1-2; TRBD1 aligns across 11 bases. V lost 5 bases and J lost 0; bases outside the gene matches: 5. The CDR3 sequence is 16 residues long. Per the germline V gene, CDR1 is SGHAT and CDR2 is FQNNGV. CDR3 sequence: CASSRDRGRANYGYTF. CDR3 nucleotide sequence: TGTGCCAGCAGCCGGGACAGGGGGAGAGCTAACTATGGCTACACCTTC.

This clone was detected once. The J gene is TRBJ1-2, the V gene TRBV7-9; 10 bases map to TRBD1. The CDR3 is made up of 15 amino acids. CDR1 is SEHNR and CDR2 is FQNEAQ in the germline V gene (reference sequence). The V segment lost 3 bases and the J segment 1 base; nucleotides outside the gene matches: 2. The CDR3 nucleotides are TGTGCCAGCAGCTTGGACAGGGGGTATAACTATGGCTACACCTTC. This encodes CASSLDRGYNYGYTF.

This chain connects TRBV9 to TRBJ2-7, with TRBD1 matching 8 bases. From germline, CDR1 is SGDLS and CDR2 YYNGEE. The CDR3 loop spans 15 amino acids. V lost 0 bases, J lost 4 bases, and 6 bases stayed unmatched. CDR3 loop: CASSVGTGFGYEQYF. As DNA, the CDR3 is TGTGCCAGCAGCGTAGGGACAGGGTTCGGGTACGAGCAGTACTTC. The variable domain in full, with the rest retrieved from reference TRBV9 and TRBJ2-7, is DSGVTQTPKHLITATGQRVTLRCSPRSGDLSVYWYQQSLDQGLQFLIQYYNGEERAKGNILERFSAQQFPDLHSELNLSSLELGDSALYFCASSVGTGFGYEQYFGPGTRLTVT.

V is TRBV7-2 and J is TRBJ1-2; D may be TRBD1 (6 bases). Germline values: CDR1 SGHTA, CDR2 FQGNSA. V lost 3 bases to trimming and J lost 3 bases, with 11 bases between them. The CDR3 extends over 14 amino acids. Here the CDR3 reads CASSFNQGYYGYTF. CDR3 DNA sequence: TGTGCCAGCAGCTTTAATCAGGGGTACTATGGCTACACCTTC.

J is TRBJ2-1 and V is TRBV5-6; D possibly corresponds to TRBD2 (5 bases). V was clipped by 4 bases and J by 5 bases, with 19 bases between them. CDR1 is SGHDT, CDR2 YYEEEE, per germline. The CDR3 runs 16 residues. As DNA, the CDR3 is TGTGCCAGCAGCCCCAAATCTAGCCGTTTAGACAATGAGCAGTTCTTC. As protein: CASSPKSSRLDNEQFF. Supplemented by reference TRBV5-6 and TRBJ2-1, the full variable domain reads DAGVTQSPTHLIKTRGQQVTLRCSPKSGHDTVSWYQQALGQGPQFIFQYYEEEERQRGNFPDRFSGHQFPNYSSELNVNALLLGDSALYLCASSPKSSRLDNEQFFGPGTRLTVL.